Following are 21 T cell receptor beta chains from one sample sequenced in a study of T cell responses to AZD1222 COVID-19 vaccine. Using immunoSEQ multiplex PCR, the repertoire was profiled, and TCRdb retains in-frame clones only, with some absent. In the table there are 110,000 or so clones, 88% of which are singletons. Sequenced here: peripheral blood, sampled on day 0 of MenACWY control vaccination. The source of these receptors is an adult in good health.

This chain joins TRBV4-3 and TRBJ2-3; 9 nucleotides match TRBD2. Germline V lookup: CDR1 LGHNA, CDR2 YSLEER. With V trimmed by 0 bases and J by 6 bases, 16 bases remained unmatched. This CDR3 region has 19 residues. Written as DNA, the CDR3 is TGCGCCAGCAGCCAAGATATGACTGGACGCGGGGGGGCCATCGATACGCAGTATTTT. Translating gives CASSQDMTGRGGAIDTQYF.

J is TRBJ2-6 and V is TRBV28; maybe TRBD2 (5 bases). The V and J ends lost 5 bases and 4 bases respectively, with 12 bases between them. CDR3 length equals 15 residues. From germline, CDR1 is MDHEN and CDR2 SYDVKM. The CDR3 protein is CASSPRAAGANVLTF. The CDR3 DNA sequence: TGTGCCAGCAGTCCGAGGGCTGCCGGGGCCAACGTCCTGACTTTC.

CDR3 residues: CASSLFWNDGELFF. The CDR3 DNA reads as TGCGCCAGCAGCTTGTTCTGGAACGACGGGGAGCTGTTTTTT. V usage is TRBV5-1 and J usage is TRBJ2-2; D is uncertain. Trimming took 1 base from V and 7 from J, leaving 11 bases between them. CDR1 SGHRS and CDR2 YFSETQ come from the germline V gene. The CDR3 covers 14 residues. Drawing the rest from reference TRBV5-1 and TRBJ2-2, the complete variable domain is KAGVTQTPRYLIKTRGQQVTLSCSPISGHRSVSWYQQTPGQGLQFLFEYFSETQRNKGNFPGRFSGRQFSNSRSEMNVSTLELGDSALYLCASSLFWNDGELFFGEGSRLTVL.

The chain uses TRBV27 and TRBJ2-6; 13 nucleotides align to TRBD2. The CDR3 is 18 residues long. CDR1 is MNHEY, CDR2 SMNVEV, per germline (reference sequence). V was clipped by 7 bases and J by 4 bases; unmatched bases: 10. The CDR3: CASTTGLAGSFGANVLTF. Here the CDR3 DNA reads TGTGCCAGCACAACGGGACTAGCGGGGTCCTTCGGGGCCAACGTCCTGACTTTC.

The chain couples TRBV11-3 to TRBJ2-1; 9 bases map to TRBD2. J lost 8 bases, V lost 4 bases, and 3 bases had no gene match. The CDR3 runs 13 residues. CDR1 and CDR2 (germline): SGHNT, YENEEA. The CDR3 region is CASSSSGRYEQFF. The CDR3 DNA sequence: TGTGCCAGCAGCTCAAGCGGGAGGTATGAGCAGTTCTTC.

This clone appeared once. The rearrangement uses TRBV24-1 and TRBJ1-2; 7 bases agree with TRBD1. CDR1 KGHDR and CDR2 SFDVKD come from the germline V gene. The CDR3 consists of 15 residues. The V and J ends lost 4 bases and 4 bases, in that order; junction bases with no gene match: 8. CDR3 in DNA: TGTGCCACCAGTGAAGTGGGACAGCCGCCCTATGGCTACACCTTC. It translates to CATSEVGQPPYGYTF.

V and J are TRBV5-4 and TRBJ2-2; D may be TRBD1 or TRBD2 (6 bases each). The CDR3 contains 16 residues. The V gene lost 4 bases and the J gene lost 5 bases, with 18 bases spanning the gap. The germline CDR1 and CDR2 sequences are SGHNT and YYREEE (reference sequence). CDR3 amino acids: CASSPVTQGTTGELFF. As DNA, the CDR3 is TGTGCCAGCAGCCCGGTTACTCAGGGGACTACCGGGGAGCTGTTTTTT.

This sequence joins TRBV5-1 and TRBJ1-5, with TRBD1 matching 9 bases. Germline CDR1 reads SGHRS; CDR2 reads YFSETQ. Trimming removed 1 base from V and 5 bases from J; junction bases left unmatched: 7. CDR3 length: 16 amino acids. In DNA, the CDR3 is TGCGCCAGCAGCTTGTTCCGGGACAGGGAAGATCAGCCCCAGCATTTT. This encodes CASSLFRDREDQPQHF.

The chain is built from TRBV12-3 or TRBV12-4 and TRBJ1-1; D unresolved. Trimming removed 6 bases from V and 1 base from J, with 9 bases in between. The CDR3 spans 13 residues. CDR3 sequence reads: CASSLRANTEAFF. The CDR3 nucleotides read TGTGCCAGCAGCCTTAGGGCGAACACTGAAGCTTTCTTT.

The CDR3 region has the DNA TGTGCCAGCAGTCCCGGGACGAACCGGGATAAGTACTTC. Its protein product is CASSPGTNRDKYF. The chain recombines TRBV6-5 with TRBJ2-7, with D perhaps TRBD1 or TRBD2 (5 bases each). The germline V and J ends were trimmed by 5 bases and 11 bases, with 19 bases remaining between them. Germline assignment: CDR1 MNHEY and CDR2 SVGAGI. This CDR3 is 13 amino acids long.

V is TRBV6-5 and J is TRBJ2-7; TRBD1 matches 7 bases. J lost 6 bases, V lost 6 bases, and 11 bases had no gene match. This CDR3 comprises 14 residues. Germline V CDR1 and CDR2: MNHEY, SVGAGI. In nucleotides, the CDR3 is TGTGCCAGCAGGCCCGGGACAGAGGTGGGCGAGCAGTACTTC. Translation: CASRPGTEVGEQYF.

The J gene is TRBJ2-1, the V gene TRBV6-1, with D unresolved. CDR1 MNHNS and CDR2 SASEGT come from the germline V gene. The CDR3 is made up of 13 amino acids. With 2 bases removed from V and 5 bases from J, the gap between germline ends came to 7 bases. This CDR3 is CASSESQNNEQFF. CDR3 sequence (DNA): TGTGCCAGCAGTGAATCACAGAACAATGAGCAGTTCTTC.

The V gene is TRBV24-1, the J gene TRBJ1-5; D remains ambiguous. The germline V gene has CDR1 KGHDR and CDR2 SFDVKD. V was cut by 4 bases and J by 5 bases, with 8 bases left in between. The CDR3 is 13 residues long. The CDR3 coding sequence is TGTGCCACCAGTGAGACCGAATATCAGCCCCAGCATTTT. Translated, it gives CATSETEYQPQHF.

The chain carries TRBV7-2 and TRBJ1-5; 7 bases match TRBD1. Germline V gene lookup returns CDR1 SGHTA and CDR2 FQGNSA. This CDR3 spans 16 amino acids. J lost 9 bases, V lost 3 bases, and 14 bases had no gene match. The CDR3: CASSFAGGSPLSPQHF. The DNA of the CDR3 is TGTGCCAGCAGCTTCGCAGGGGGAAGCCCCTTATCGCCCCAGCATTTT.

This rearrangement joins TRBV7-2 to TRBJ2-2, with TRBD1 matching 7 bases. The CDR3 is 17 amino acids. V shed 2 bases and J 2 bases; nucleotides not matched to a gene: 8. CDR1 and CDR2 (germline): SGHTA, FQGNSA. CDR3 sequence reads: CASSLSNRGGNTGELFF. CDR3 bases: TGTGCCAGCAGCTTAAGCAACAGGGGCGGTAACACCGGGGAGCTGTTTTTT.

Concerning this clone itself: This is likely a read error, given that the CDR3 carries no conserved phenylalanine or tryptophan at its end. Because the CDR3's place on the DNA is in doubt, the DNA is left out and the CDR3 is given as listed by TCRdb. The chain carries TRBV6-1 and TRBJ1-1. The germline V gene has CDR1 MNHNS and CDR2 SASEGT. The CDR3 numbers 12 amino acids, ends counted. The CDR3 loop is CASSEGTWVVRL.

This clone was recorded only once. The rearrangement links TRBV12-3 or TRBV12-4 to TRBJ1-1, with no clear D. The CDR3 contains 11 residues. Trimming removed 6 bases from V and 1 base from J, with 3 bases in between. This chain's CDR3 is CASRGNTEAFF. CDR3 nucleotide sequence: TGTGCCAGCAGAGGGAACACTGAAGCTTTCTTT.

The chain is built from TRBV4-1 and TRBJ1-1, with 9 bases lining up with TRBD1. Germline values: CDR1 MGHRA, CDR2 YSYEKL. Unmatched junction bases numbered 16, after V lost 3 bases and J lost 5 bases. This CDR3 is built from 18 residues. The CDR3 DNA sequence: TGCGCCAGCAGCCATGACCCAGACAGGGGGTACCTTAAGACTGAAGCTTTCTTT. It is translated as CASSHDPDRGYLKTEAFF.

The chain uses TRBV5-1 and TRBJ2-3; no clear D. The CDR3 spans 13 residues. V was trimmed by 4 bases and J by 6 bases, leaving 12 bases between them. Germline loops: CDR1 SGHRS, CDR2 YFSETQ. CDR3 bases: TGCGCCAGCAGCACGACGGGCTGGGATACGCAGTATTTT. This gives the protein CASSTTGWDTQYF.

The rearrangement uses TRBV19 and TRBJ2-7; D possibly corresponds to TRBD2 (5 bases). In germline, CDR1 is LNHDA, CDR2 SQIVND (reference sequence). V lost 5 bases and J 2 bases, leaving 7 bases between the germline ends. The CDR3 contains 12 residues. DNA for the CDR3: TGTGCCAGTAGTGGCGGGCCCTACGAGCAGTACTTC. Protein: CASSGGPYEQYF.

This chain uses TRBV3-1 (or the pseudogene TRBV3-2) with TRBJ1-6; tentatively, D is TRBD1 (6 bases). The CDR3 consists of 15 residues. The V and J ends lost 6 bases and 7 bases respectively, with 16 bases between them. In germline, CDR1 is LGHDT, CDR2 YNNKEL (reference sequence). The CDR3 region is CASRIRDIGNSPLHF. CDR3 DNA sequence: TGTGCCAGCAGGATCCGGGACATCGGGAATTCACCCCTCCACTTT.